These T cell receptor beta chains were read from a single sample in a study of identical twins. One entry per CDR3 protein results from TCRdb running MiXCR on the 5' RACE reads. The table records around 1.7 million distinct CDR3 sequences, about 32% of them present only once. The sequenced material came from cord blood. The receptor set was obtained from a newborn girl in good health. The CDR3 runs from the conserved cysteine through the conserved F or W. The D gene is left open where the match is weak. Clone size is stated in some rows and not others, as once, few, many or a class when expanded.

TRBJ2-7	-	TRBV5-1	TRBD1	CASSVRNFRDRESYEQYF	TGCGCCAGCAGCGTTCGGAATTTCCGGGACAGGGAGTCCTACGAGCAGTACTTC
TRBJ2-1	-	TRBV14	TRBD1	CASSKRDRDNEQFF	TGTGCCAGCAGCAAACGAGACAGGGACAATGAGCAGTTCTTC
TRBJ2-2	-	TRBV7-9	-	CASSTTGPGELFF	TGTGCCAGCAGCACCACAGGGCCCGGGGAGCTGTTTTTT
TRBJ2-3	-	TRBV7-2	TRBD2	CASSGTGTSPDTQYF	TGTGCCAGCAGCGGAACCGGGACTAGCCCAGATACGCAGTATTTT
TRBJ2-7	-	TRBV19	-	CASSRRLGSWEQYF	TGTGCCAGTAGTCGTCGGTTAGGTTCCTGGGAGCAGTACTTC
TRBJ2-1	-	TRBV15	TRBD2	CATSRVTSGSGYNEQFF	TGTGCCACCAGCAGAGTAACTAGCGGGAGCGGTTACAATGAGCAGTTCTTC
TRBJ2-3	-	TRBV24-1	-	CATSDDRDNTDTQYF	TGTGCCACCAGTGACGACCGGGACAACACAGATACGCAGTATTTT
TRBJ2-7	few	TRBV6-1	TRBD1	CASSGRQGRYEQYF	TGTGCCAGCAGTGGGCGACAGGGAAGGTACGAGCAGTACTTC
TRBJ2-2	few	TRBV20-1	-	CSARASLDTGELFF	TGCAGTGCTAGGGCATCTTTGGACACCGGGGAGCTGTTTTTT
TRBJ2-7	few	TRBV6-1	-	CASSDGTIGDEQYF	TGTGCCAGCAGTGATGGGACAATAGGCGACGAGCAGTACTTC
TRBJ2-6	-	TRBV7-2	-	CASSLLRRFPGANVLTF	TGTGCCAGCAGCTTACTACGACGGTTCCCTGGGGCCAACGTCCTGACTTTC